This TCR beta chain was profiled in a study of CD4+ T cells in melanoma. Findings and limits, study-wide: Reportedly, melanoma neoantigen-specific CD4+ T cells showed varied differentiation states. A reported correlation linked neoantigen-specific CD4+ T cells to CD8+, macrophage and B cell function.

V dropped 6 bases and J dropped 0 bases, with 12 bases sitting between them. There are 15 residues in the CDR3. The germline CDR1 and CDR2 sequences are MNHNS and SASEGT. As concerns this clone: Its antigen is currently unknown.

Generated by immunoSEQ multiplex PCR, the TCRdb table keeps only in-frame clones and is missing some. The table lists roughly 150,000 clones, roughly 91% of them singletons, with approximately 1.5% in the top ten. J is TRBJ2-4 and V is TRBV6-1; either TRBD1 or TRBD2 may fit D (6 bases each). The clonotype comes from a human donor with melanoma. The CDR3 DNA follows: TGTGCCAGCAGATCACAGGGACTAGCCAAAAACATTCAGTACTTC. Translated: CASRSQGLAKNIQYF.